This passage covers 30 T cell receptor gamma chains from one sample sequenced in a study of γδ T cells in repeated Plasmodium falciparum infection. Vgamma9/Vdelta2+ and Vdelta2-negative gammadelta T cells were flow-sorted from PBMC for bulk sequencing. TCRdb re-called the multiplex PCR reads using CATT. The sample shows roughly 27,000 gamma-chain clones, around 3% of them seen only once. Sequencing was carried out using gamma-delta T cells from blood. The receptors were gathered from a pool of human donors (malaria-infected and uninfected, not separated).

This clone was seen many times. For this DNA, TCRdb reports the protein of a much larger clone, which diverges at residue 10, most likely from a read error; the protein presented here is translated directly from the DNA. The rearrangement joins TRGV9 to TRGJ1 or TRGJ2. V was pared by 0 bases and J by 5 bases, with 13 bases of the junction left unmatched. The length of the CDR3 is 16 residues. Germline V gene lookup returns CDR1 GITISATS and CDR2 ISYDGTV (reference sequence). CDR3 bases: TGTGCCTTGTGGGAGGTGCACAATGGCGATAATTATAAGAAACTCTTT. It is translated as CALWEVHNGDNYKKLF.

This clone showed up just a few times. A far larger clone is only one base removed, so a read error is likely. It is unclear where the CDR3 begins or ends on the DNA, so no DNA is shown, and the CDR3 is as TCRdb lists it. The CDR3 sequence is CALWEAIIIRNSLAVEQHLLSQVSIGRIQHF. The V gene was identified as TRGV9, while no J gene was called. The germline CDR1 and CDR2 sequences are GITISATS and ISYDGTV (reference sequence). The CDR3 is 31 residues long, ends included.

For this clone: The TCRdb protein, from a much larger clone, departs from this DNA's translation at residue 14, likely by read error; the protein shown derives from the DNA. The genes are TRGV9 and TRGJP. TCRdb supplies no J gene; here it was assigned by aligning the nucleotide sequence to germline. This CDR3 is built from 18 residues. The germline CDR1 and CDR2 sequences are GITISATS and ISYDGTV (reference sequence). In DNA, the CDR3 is TGTGCCTTGTGGGAGGTGCTGACGAGAGAGTTGGGCAAAGAAATCAAGGTATTT. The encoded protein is CALWEVLTRELGKEIKVF.

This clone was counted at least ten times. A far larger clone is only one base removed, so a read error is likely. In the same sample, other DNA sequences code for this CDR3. The CDR3 here is CALWDVNQNYYKKLF. Written as DNA, the CDR3 is TGTGCCTTGTGGGATGTCAATCAGAATTATTATAAGAAGCTCTTT. The chain uses TRGV9 and TRGJ1 or TRGJ2. Germline lookup yields CDR1 GITISATS and CDR2 ISYDGTV (reference sequence). The CDR3 length is 15 residues.

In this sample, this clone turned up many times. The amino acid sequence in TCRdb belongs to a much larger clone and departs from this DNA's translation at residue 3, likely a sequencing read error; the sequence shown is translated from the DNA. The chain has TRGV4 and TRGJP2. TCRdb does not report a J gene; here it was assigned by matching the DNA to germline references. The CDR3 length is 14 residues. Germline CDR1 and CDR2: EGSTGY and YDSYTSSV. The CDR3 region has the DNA TGTGCCTCCTGGCAAAAGAGTAGTGATTGGATCAAGACGTTT. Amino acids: CASWQKSSDWIKTF.

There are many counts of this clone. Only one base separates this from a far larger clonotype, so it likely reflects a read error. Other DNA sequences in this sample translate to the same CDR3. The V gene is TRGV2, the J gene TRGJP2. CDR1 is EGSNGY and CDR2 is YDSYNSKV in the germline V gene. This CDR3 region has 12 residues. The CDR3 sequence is CATWDGNWIKTF. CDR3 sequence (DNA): TGTGCTACCTGGGACGGAAATTGGATCAAGACGTTT.

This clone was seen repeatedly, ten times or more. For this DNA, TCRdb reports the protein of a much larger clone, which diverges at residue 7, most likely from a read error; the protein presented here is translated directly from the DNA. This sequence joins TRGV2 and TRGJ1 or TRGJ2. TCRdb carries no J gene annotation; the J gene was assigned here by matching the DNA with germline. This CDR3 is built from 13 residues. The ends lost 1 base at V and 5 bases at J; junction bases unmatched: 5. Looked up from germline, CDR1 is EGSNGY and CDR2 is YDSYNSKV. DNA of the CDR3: TGTGCCACCTGGGACGGCGAAGATTATAAGAAACTCTTT. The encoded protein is CATWDGEDYKKLF.

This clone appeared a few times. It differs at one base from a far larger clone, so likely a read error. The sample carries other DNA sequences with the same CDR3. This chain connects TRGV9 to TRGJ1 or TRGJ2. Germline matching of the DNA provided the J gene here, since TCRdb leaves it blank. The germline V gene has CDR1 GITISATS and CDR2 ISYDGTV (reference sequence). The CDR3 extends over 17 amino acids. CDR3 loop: CALWEFPMSENYYKKLF. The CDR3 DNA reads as TGCGCCTTGTGGGAGTTTCCGATGTCTGAGAATTATTATAAGAAACTCTTT.

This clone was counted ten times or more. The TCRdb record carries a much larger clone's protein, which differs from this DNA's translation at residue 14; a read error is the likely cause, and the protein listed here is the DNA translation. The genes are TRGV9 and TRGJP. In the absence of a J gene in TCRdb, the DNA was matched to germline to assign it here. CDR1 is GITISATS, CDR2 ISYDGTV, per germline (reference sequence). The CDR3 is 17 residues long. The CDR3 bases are TGTGCCTTGTGGGAGGCGAAGCAAGAGTTGGGCAAAAAAGTCAAGGTATTT. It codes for CALWEAKQELGKKVKVF.

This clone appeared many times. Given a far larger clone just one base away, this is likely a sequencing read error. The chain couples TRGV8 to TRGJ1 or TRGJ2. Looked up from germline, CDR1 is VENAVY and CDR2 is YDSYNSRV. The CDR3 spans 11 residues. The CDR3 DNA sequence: TGTGCCACCTGGGGCCGAACGAAGAGACTCTTT. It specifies CATWGRTKRLF.

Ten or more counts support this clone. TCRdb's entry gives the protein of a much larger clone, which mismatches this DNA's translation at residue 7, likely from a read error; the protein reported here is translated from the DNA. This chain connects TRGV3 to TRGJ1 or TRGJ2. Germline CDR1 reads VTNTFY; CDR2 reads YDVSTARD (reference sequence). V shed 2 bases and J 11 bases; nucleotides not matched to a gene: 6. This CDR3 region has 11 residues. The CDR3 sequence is CATWDICQKLF. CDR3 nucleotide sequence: TGTGCCACCTGGGACATTTGTCAGAAACTCTTT.

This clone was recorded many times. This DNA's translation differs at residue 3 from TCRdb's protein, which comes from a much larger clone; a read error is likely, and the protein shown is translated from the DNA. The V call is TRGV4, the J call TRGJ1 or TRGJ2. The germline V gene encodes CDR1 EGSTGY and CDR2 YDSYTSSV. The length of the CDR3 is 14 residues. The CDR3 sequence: CAAWDGPRRYKKLF. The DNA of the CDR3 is TGTGCCGCCTGGGATGGGCCTCGTCGTTATAAGAAACTCTTT.

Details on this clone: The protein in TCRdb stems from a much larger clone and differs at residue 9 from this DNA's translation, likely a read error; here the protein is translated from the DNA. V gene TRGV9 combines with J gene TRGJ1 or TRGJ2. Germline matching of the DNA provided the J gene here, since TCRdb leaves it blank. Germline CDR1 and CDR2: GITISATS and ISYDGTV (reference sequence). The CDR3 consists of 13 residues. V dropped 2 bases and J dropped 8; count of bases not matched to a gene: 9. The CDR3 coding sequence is TGTGCCTTGTGGGAGGCGAGGTATGATAAGAAACTCTTT. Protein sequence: CALWEARYDKKLF.

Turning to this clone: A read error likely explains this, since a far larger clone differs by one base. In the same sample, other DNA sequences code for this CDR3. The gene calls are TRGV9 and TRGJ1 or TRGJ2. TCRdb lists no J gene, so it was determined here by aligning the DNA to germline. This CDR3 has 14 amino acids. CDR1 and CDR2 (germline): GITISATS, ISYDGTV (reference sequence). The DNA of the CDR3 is TGTGCCTTGTGGAGTTTGACGAATTATTACAAGAAACTCTTT. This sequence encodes CALWSLTNYYKKLF.

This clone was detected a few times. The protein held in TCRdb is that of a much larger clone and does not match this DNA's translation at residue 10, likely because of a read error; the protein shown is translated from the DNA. The CDR3 reads CALWEVTNYCKKLF. DNA for the CDR3: TGTGCCTTGTGGGAGGTAACGAATTATTGTAAGAAACTCTTT. The chain is built from TRGV9 and TRGJ1 or TRGJ2. Here the J gene was assigned by germline matching of the DNA, as TCRdb has none. Germline CDR1 is GITISATS and CDR2 is ISYDGTV (reference sequence). This CDR3 has 14 amino acids.

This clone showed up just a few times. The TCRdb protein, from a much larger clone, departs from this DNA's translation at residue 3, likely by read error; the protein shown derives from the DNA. The DNA of the CDR3 is TGTGCCTCGTCCTATAAGAAACTCTTT. The encoded protein is CASSYKKLF. J is TRGJ1 or TRGJ2 and V is TRGV9. Germline matching of the DNA provided the J gene here, since TCRdb leaves it blank. Germline-derived CDR1 and CDR2 are GITISATS and ISYDGTV (reference sequence). The CDR3 loop spans 9 amino acids. J was trimmed by 7 bases and V by 11 bases; bases with no gene match: 5.

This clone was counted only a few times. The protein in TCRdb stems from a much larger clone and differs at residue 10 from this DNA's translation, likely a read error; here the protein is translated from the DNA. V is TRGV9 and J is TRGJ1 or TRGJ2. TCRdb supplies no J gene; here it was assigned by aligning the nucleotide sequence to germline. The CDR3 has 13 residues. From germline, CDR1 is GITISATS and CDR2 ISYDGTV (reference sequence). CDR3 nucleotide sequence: TGTGCCTTGTGGGAGCCTGAAACTTATGAGAAACTCTTT. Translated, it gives CALWEPETYEKLF.

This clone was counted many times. The CDR3 nucleotides read TGTGCCTTGTGGGAGTACAATTATTATAAGAAACTCTTT. Encoded protein: CALWEYNYYKKLF. The rearrangement links TRGV9 to TRGJ1 or TRGJ2. Germline CDR1 reads GITISATS; CDR2 reads ISYDGTV (reference sequence). Trimming at V came to 3 bases and at J to 1 base, leaving 3 bases not matched to a gene. The CDR3 extends over 13 amino acids.

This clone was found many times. Here the CDR3 reads CATWDRPCYKKLF. In DNA, the CDR3 is TGTGCCACCTGGGACAGGCCGTGTTATAAGAAACTCTTT. The V and J genes are TRGV3 and TRGJ1 or TRGJ2. Germline V gives CDR1 VTNTFY, CDR2 YDVSTARD (reference sequence). The CDR3 is 13 residues long. Trimming at V came to 0 bases and at J to 6 bases, leaving 5 bases not matched to a gene.

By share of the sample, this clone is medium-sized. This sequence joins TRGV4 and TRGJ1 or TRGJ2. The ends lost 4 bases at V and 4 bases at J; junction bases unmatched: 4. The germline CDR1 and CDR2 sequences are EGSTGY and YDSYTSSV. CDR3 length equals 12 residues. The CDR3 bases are TGTGCCACCTGGGAGGGGTATTATAAGAAACTCTTT. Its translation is CATWEGYYKKLF.

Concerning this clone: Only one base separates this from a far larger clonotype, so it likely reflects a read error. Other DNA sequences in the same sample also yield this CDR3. CDR3: CALWEPSGSKKLF. The CDR3 bases are TGTGCTTTGTGGGAGCCCTCGGGGTCTAAGAAACTCTTT. J is TRGJ1 or TRGJ2 and V is TRGV9. TCRdb does not report a J gene; here it was assigned by matching the DNA to germline references. The germline CDR1 and CDR2 sequences are GITISATS and ISYDGTV (reference sequence). This CDR3 region has 13 residues.

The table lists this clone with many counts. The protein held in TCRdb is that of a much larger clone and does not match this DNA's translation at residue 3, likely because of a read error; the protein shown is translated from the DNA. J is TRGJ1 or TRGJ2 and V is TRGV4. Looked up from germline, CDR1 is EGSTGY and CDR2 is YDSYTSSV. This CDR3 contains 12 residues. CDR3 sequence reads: CASWDIRYKKLF. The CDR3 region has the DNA TGTGCCTCCTGGGATATTCGGTATAAGAAACTCTTT.

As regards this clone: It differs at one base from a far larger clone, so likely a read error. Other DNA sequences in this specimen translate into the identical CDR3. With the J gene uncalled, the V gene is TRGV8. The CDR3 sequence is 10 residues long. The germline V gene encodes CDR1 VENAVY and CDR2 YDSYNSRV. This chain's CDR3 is CATWDKKKLF. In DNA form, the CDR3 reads TGTGCCACCTGGGATAAGAAGAAGCTCTTT.

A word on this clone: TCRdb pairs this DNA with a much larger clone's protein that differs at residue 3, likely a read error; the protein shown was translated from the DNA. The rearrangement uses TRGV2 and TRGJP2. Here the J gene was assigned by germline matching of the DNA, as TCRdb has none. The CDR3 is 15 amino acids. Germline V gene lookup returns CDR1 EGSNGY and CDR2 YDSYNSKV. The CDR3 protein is CAIWTQYSSDWIKTF. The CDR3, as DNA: TGTGCCATCTGGACTCAATATAGTAGTGATTGGATCAAGACGTTT.

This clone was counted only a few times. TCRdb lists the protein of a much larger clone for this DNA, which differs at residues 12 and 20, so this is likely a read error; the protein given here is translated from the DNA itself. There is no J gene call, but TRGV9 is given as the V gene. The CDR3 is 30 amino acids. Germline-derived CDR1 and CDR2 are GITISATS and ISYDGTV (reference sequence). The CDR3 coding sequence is TGTGCCTTGTGGGAGCAGGGCCTAAGAAACTCTTCGGCAGTGGAACAACACTTGTTGACACAGGTAAGTATCGGAAGAATACAACATTTC. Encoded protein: CALWEQGLRNSSAVEQHLLTQVSIGRIQHF.

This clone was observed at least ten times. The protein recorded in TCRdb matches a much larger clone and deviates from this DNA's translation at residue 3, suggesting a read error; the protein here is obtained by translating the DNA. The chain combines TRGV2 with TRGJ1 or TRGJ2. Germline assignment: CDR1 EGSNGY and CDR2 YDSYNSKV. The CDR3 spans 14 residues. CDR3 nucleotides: TGTGCCGCCTGGGACTCGTGGAATTATTATAAGAAACTCTTT. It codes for CAAWDSWNYYKKLF.

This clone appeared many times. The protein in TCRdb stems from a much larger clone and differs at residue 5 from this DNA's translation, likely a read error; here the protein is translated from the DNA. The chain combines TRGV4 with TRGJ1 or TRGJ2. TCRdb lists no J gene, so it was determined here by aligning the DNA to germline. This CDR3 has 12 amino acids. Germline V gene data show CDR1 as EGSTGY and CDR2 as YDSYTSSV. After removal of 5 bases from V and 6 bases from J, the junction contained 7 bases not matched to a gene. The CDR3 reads CATWGGGYKKLF. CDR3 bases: TGTGCCACCTGGGGTGGCGGTTATAAGAAACTCTTT.

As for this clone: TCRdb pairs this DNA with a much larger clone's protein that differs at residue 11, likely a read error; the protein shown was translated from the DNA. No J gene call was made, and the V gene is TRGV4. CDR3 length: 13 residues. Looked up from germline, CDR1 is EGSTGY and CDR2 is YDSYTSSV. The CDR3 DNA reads TGTGCCACCTGGGATGGGCGCCCCCCCATGAGACTCTTT. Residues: CATWDGRPPMRLF.

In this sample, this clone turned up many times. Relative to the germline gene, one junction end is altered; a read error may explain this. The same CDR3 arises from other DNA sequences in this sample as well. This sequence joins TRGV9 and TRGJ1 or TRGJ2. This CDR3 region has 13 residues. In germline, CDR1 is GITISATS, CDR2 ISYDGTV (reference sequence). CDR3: CALWEVRTLGKVF. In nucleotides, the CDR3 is TGTGCCTTGTGGGAGGTGCGGACTCTAGGGAAGGTCTTT.

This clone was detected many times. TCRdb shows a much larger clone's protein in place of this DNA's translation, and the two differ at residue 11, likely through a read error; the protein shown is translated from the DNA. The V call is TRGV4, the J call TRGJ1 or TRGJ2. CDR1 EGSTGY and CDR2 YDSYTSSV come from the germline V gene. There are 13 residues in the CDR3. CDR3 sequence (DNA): TGTGCCACCTGGGATGGGCGGTGTTATAAGGAACTCTTT. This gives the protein CATWDGRCYKELF.